These 28 T cell receptor beta chains came from one sample sequenced in a study of blood T cell repertoires in COVID-19. Profiled with immunoSEQ multiplex PCR; TCRdb holds only in-frame clones, not every one. Of about 230,000 clones detected, roughly 84% appear once; the ten largest clones hold 1.4%. Sample: peripheral blood. These receptors all come from a woman in her thirties or forties who had recovered from COVID-19.

The chain combines TRBV5-1 with TRBJ1-2, with TRBD1 matching over 9 bases. Germline V gene sequence: CDR1 SGHRS, CDR2 YFSETQ. With 4 bases clipped from V and 6 bases from J, the junction kept 10 bases outside the gene matches. The CDR3 runs to 15 residues. The CDR3: CASSGTGYARDGYTF. CDR3 coding DNA: TGCGCCAGCAGCGGGACAGGGTACGCTAGAGATGGCTACACCTTC.

V and J are TRBV4-3 and TRBJ2-3, with D uncertain. Germline values: CDR1 LGHNA, CDR2 YSLEER. The V end lost 1 base, the J end lost 3 bases, and 11 bases lay between the germline ends. This CDR3 contains 15 residues. CDR3 DNA: TGCGCCAGCAGCCAAGCAGGATACCCGACAGATACGCAGTATTTT. Translated, it gives CASSQAGYPTDTQYF.

This rearrangement joins TRBV28 to TRBJ2-7, with TRBD2 as a possible D gene (6 bases). CDR3 size: 14 residues. Germline lookup yields CDR1 MDHEN and CDR2 SYDVKM. The V gene lost 7 bases and the J gene lost 3 bases, with 16 bases spanning the gap. The CDR3 DNA follows: TGTGCCAGCACCCTCGGGGGATTCTTCTACGAGCAGTACTTC. Its protein is CASTLGGFFYEQYF.

The genes are TRBV29-1 and TRBJ2-5, with no clear D. Trimming cost V 6 bases and J 1 base, with 15 bases left between them. Germline CDR1 reads SQVTM; CDR2 reads ANQGSEA. The CDR3 is made up of 14 amino acids. The CDR3 DNA is TGCAGCGTGGCCCAAGGTGGAGTCCAAGAGACCCAGTACTTC. It codes for CSVAQGGVQETQYF.

This chain uses TRBV6-5 with TRBJ2-7; no firm D call. V lost 0 bases, J lost 7 bases, and 19 bases lay in between. CDR3 size: 16 residues. Germline CDR1 and CDR2: MNHEY and SVGAGI. As DNA, the CDR3 is TGTGCCAGCAGTTACTCGAACGGTGATGCTAGGCCAGAGCAGTACTTC. As protein: CASSYSNGDARPEQYF.

The chain carries TRBV5-1 and TRBJ2-1; 13 bases are shared with TRBD2. Looked up from germline, CDR1 is SGHRS and CDR2 is YFSETQ. This CDR3 spans 15 amino acids. Trimming cost V 4 bases and J 8 bases; bases outside gene matches: 6. Here the CDR3 DNA reads TGCGCCAGCAGCCAGACTAGCGGGGGGTCGGATGAGCAGTTCTTC. As protein: CASSQTSGGSDEQFF.

The J gene is TRBJ1-4, the V gene TRBV12-3 or TRBV12-4, with D unclear. Trimming cost V 4 bases and J 7 bases, with 7 bases left between them. There are 12 residues in the CDR3. The CDR3: CASSSSREKLFF. CDR3 in DNA: TGTGCCAGCAGTTCTTCTCGTGAAAAACTGTTTTTT.

The V call is TRBV7-8, the J call TRBJ1-2; the match to TRBD1 covers 7 bases. The V gene's germline CDR1 is SGHVS and CDR2 FQNEAQ. V dropped 5 bases and J dropped 4; count of bases not matched to a gene: 1. This CDR3 is 12 amino acids long. CDR3 DNA sequence: TGTGCCAGCAGCCGGGACAGCTATGGCTACACCTTC. It is translated as CASSRDSYGYTF.

The chain joins TRBV29-1 to TRBJ1-2; 7 bases are shared with TRBD1. J lost 2 bases, V lost 4 bases, and 1 base had no gene match. CDR1 and CDR2 (germline): SQVTM, ANQGSEA. The CDR3 spans 12 residues. The chain's CDR3 is CSVGDRNYGYTF. The CDR3 DNA is TGCAGCGTTGGGGACAGAAACTATGGCTACACCTTC.

A single count supports this clone. V usage is TRBV10-3 and J usage is TRBJ2-4; D may be TRBD2 (6 bases). CDR3 length: 13 amino acids. Germline V gene data show CDR1 as ENHRY and CDR2 as SYGVKD. Trimming pared 6 bases from V and 5 bases from J, leaving 11 bases between. The CDR3 DNA sequence: TGTGCCATCAGAGAACCTAGCGAAAACATTCAGTACTTC. Its protein is CAIREPSENIQYF.

The chain combines TRBV2 with TRBJ1-1; 9 bases fit TRBD1. V was pared by 6 bases and J by 3 bases, with 5 bases of the junction left unmatched. In germline, CDR1 is SNHLY, CDR2 FYNNEI. This CDR3 region has 14 residues. The CDR3 reads CASRDRGAYTEAFF. The CDR3 DNA follows: TGTGCCAGCAGGGACAGGGGTGCGTACACTGAAGCTTTCTTT.

The gene calls are TRBV18 and TRBJ2-2; TRBD1 matches 9 bases. This CDR3 is 18 amino acids long. The germline CDR1 and CDR2 sequences are KGHSH and LQKENI. V gave up 3 bases and J gave up 1 base; unmatched junction bases: 9. The CDR3 spells CASSPFSPGQGNTGELFF. Written as DNA, the CDR3 is TGTGCCAGCTCACCCTTTTCGCCGGGACAGGGGAACACCGGGGAGCTGTTTTTT.

This rearrangement joins TRBV28 to TRBJ2-7; TRBD2 might be the D (5 bases). Per the germline V gene, CDR1 is MDHEN and CDR2 is SYDVKM. This CDR3 comprises 13 residues. Trimming removed 10 bases from V and 3 bases from J, with 16 bases in between. CDR3 sequence reads: CATGGRTNYEQYF. In nucleotides, the CDR3 is TGTGCCACCGGAGGACGGACGAACTACGAGCAGTACTTC.

The rearrangement joins TRBV18 to TRBJ2-5; 9 positions match TRBD2. Germline values: CDR1 KGHSH, CDR2 LQKENI. This CDR3 contains 16 residues. J lost 4 bases, V lost 1 base, and 7 bases had no gene match. For the CDR3, the DNA is TGTGCCAGCTCACCACGTCCTAGCGGGGACGGAGAGACCCAGTACTTC. Translated, it gives CASSPRPSGDGETQYF.

The chain employs TRBV7-2 and TRBJ2-3; D remains ambiguous. Looked up from germline, CDR1 is SGHTA and CDR2 is FQGNSA. This CDR3 contains 14 residues. Trimming removed 5 bases at V and 6 bases at J, with 15 bases between. The CDR3 DNA reads TGTGCCAGCAGCCCCCGAGTTCTGGAGGATACGCAGTATTTT. Translation: CASSPRVLEDTQYF.

The V call is TRBV29-1, the J call TRBJ1-2; D might be TRBD1 (6 bases). CDR1 is SQVTM and CDR2 is ANQGSEA in the germline V gene. The CDR3 length is 18 residues. V was clipped by 3 bases and J by 4 bases, with 27 bases between them. CDR3: CSVDCRVRNRAVFYGYTF. CDR3 nucleotide sequence: TGCAGCGTTGACTGCCGGGTTCGCAACAGGGCTGTCTTCTATGGCTACACCTTC.

The chain recombines TRBV7-2 with TRBJ2-5, with 10 bases matching TRBD2. V lost 4 bases and J lost 5; bases outside the gene matches: 7. This CDR3 has 15 amino acids. Germline V gives CDR1 SGHTA, CDR2 FQGNSA. The DNA of the CDR3 is TGTGCCAGCAGCTACAGCGGGGGGGCCTGGGAGACCCAGTACTTC. This encodes CASSYSGGAWETQYF.

The V gene is TRBV12-3 or TRBV12-4, the J gene TRBJ1-1; no clear D gene. CDR3 length equals 12 residues. Trimming left V 3 bases short and J 10 bases short, with 12 bases between. CDR3 loop: CASSFSTETAFF. In nucleotides, the CDR3 is TGTGCCAGCAGTTTTTCTACAGAGACAGCTTTCTTT.

V and J are TRBV5-1 and TRBJ1-1; weak D call: TRBD1 (6 bases). Germline CDR1 SGHRS, CDR2 YFSETQ. Trimming cost V 4 bases and J 3 bases, with 16 bases left between them. This CDR3 region has 15 residues. CDR3 sequence: CASSKLQGVDTEAFF. For the CDR3, the DNA is TGCGCCAGCAGCAAGCTACAGGGCGTGGACACTGAAGCTTTCTTT.

V gene TRBV4-3 combines with J gene TRBJ1-4; 7 nucleotides align to TRBD1. The CDR3 runs to 15 residues. The V and J ends lost 0 bases and 7 bases, in that order; junction bases with no gene match: 5. Germline V gives CDR1 LGHNA, CDR2 YSLEER. Here the CDR3 DNA reads TGCGCCAGCAGCCAAGACGAGGGGGCGGGTGAAAAACTGTTTTTT. Protein product: CASSQDEGAGEKLFF.

The chain combines TRBV5-1 with TRBJ1-2; TRBD1 might be the D (5 bases). The CDR3 totals 14 residues. The ends were cut back, 2 bases at V and 3 bases at J, with 11 bases in the middle. Germline CDR1 SGHRS, CDR2 YFSETQ. CDR3 in amino acids: CASSFGGGDYGYTF. The CDR3 bases are TGCGCCAGCAGCTTCGGCGGGGGGGACTATGGCTACACCTTC.

The chain combines TRBV5-1 with TRBJ1-3; D not certain. Trimming removed 0 bases from V and 7 bases from J, with 14 bases in between. This CDR3 has 15 amino acids. The germline V gene encodes CDR1 SGHRS and CDR2 YFSETQ. The CDR3 protein is CASSLDSTGSNTIYF. The CDR3 DNA follows: TGCGCCAGCAGCTTGGATTCAACCGGTAGTAACACCATATATTTT.

V usage is TRBV6-5 and J usage is TRBJ2-3; D remains unclear. With 6 bases removed from V and 3 bases from J, the gap between germline ends came to 10 bases. CDR1 MNHEY and CDR2 SVGAGI come from the germline V gene. This CDR3 has 13 amino acids. CDR3 nucleotides: TGTGCCAGCAGACGAGGTTTTACAGATACGCAGTATTTT. Translation gives CASRRGFTDTQYF.

This rearrangement joins TRBV7-9 to TRBJ2-7; tentative D call: TRBD1 (6 bases). The germline V and J ends were trimmed by 2 bases and 1 base, with 9 bases remaining between them. Germline CDR1 reads SEHNR; CDR2 reads FQNEAQ (reference sequence). This CDR3 comprises 14 residues. CDR3 loop: CASSLTQGSYEQYF. In DNA, the CDR3 is TGTGCCAGCAGCTTAACTCAGGGGTCCTACGAGCAGTACTTC.

The chain links TRBV6-8 to TRBJ2-3; 8 nucleotides agree with TRBD2. The germline V gene encodes CDR1 MNHGY and CDR2 SAAAGT. J was trimmed by 6 bases and V by 6 bases; bases with no gene match: 17. The CDR3 contains 17 residues. The CDR3 spells CASSFGAGGFSEDTQYF. CDR3 sequence (DNA): TGTGCCAGCAGCTTCGGTGCGGGAGGTTTTTCGGAGGATACGCAGTATTTT.

In this sample, this clone turned up once. The chain combines TRBV20-1 with TRBJ2-7; D remains unclear. The V and J ends lost 6 bases and 3 bases respectively, with 6 bases between them. CDR1 is DFQATT, CDR2 SNEGSKA, per germline (reference sequence). The CDR3 spans 10 residues. The CDR3 DNA sequence: TGCAGTGCCCCAATCTACGAGCAGTACTTC. Its protein is CSAPIYEQYF.

The chain joins TRBV2 to TRBJ1-2; D is undetermined. V lost 4 bases to trimming and J lost 8 bases, with 20 bases between them. The CDR3 totals 15 residues. Germline CDR1 reads SNHLY; CDR2 reads FYNNEI. DNA for the CDR3: TGTGCCAGCAGTGTTCATACCCAATCAACGGGGGGCTACACCTTC. This encodes CASSVHTQSTGGYTF.

The chain combines TRBV7-8 with TRBJ2-1, with 9 bases identical to TRBD2. This CDR3 has 16 residues. Germline V gives CDR1 SGHVS, CDR2 FQNEAQ. Trimming at V came to 6 bases and at J to 1 base, leaving 7 bases not matched to a gene. CDR3 nucleotide sequence: TGTGCCAGCAGATTTAGCGGGGGAATGTCCTACAATGAGCAGTTCTTC. Amino acid sequence: CASRFSGGMSYNEQFF.